The rows below give T cell receptor beta chains drawn from one sample of a study of post-analysis software for immune sequencing data. TCRdb independently ran MiXCR on the PCR reads; one entry per CDR3 protein. This sample has 450,000 to 650,000 distinct CDR3 sequences, with roughly 40% found just once. Sequencing was carried out using blood. The receptors shown here come from a girl aged 5 to 17 with multiple sclerosis. CDR3s include the opening cysteine and the closing phenylalanine or tryptophan. The D gene is left open where the match is weak. Size is stated for part of the rows, as once, few or many counts, or as a class when the clone is expanded.

D gene: TRBD1; clone size: few; V gene: TRBV4-1; J gene: TRBJ1-2; CDR3 DNA: TGCGCCAGCAGCCGGCCGGGACAGGGGAACTATGGCTACACCTTC; CDR3 protein: CASSRPGQGNYGYTF
D gene: .; clone size: .; V gene: TRBV29-1; J gene: TRBJ1-2; CDR3 DNA: TGCAACGTTGAGCGCGTTAACTATGGCTACACCTTC; CDR3 protein: CNVERVNYGYTF
D gene: .; clone size: .; V gene: TRBV6-1; J gene: TRBJ2-3; CDR3 DNA: TGTGCCAGCAGCGTCATGCCGCAGTATTTT; CDR3 protein: CASSVMPQYF
D gene: .; clone size: many; V gene: TRBV12-5; J gene: TRBJ2-3; CDR3 DNA: TGTGCTAGTGGACCGGGACACCAATTGCAGAATACGCAGTATTTT; CDR3 protein: CASGPGHQLQNTQYF
D gene: .; clone size: .; V gene: TRBV10-2; J gene: TRBJ2-4; CDR3 DNA: TGCGCCAGCAGTGAGTCCGGGAGTATAGCCAAAAACATTCAGTACTTC; CDR3 protein: CASSESGSIAKNIQYF
D gene: TRBD1; clone size: .; V gene: TRBV29-1; J gene: TRBJ2-1; CDR3 DNA: TGCAGCGCGGGCCGGGACAGGGTGTTCAGTGAGCAGTTCTTC; CDR3 protein: CSAGRDRVFSEQFF
D gene: .; clone size: .; V gene: TRBV14; J gene: TRBJ1-1; CDR3 DNA: TGTGCCAGCAGCCCCTACTCACAGAGAGGGACCACTGAAGCTTTCTTT; CDR3 protein: CASSPYSQRGTTEAFF
D gene: TRBD1; clone size: .; V gene: TRBV5-1; J gene: TRBJ2-7; CDR3 DNA: TGCGCCAGCAGCACCGGGACAGGGGACGAGCAGTACTTC; CDR3 protein: CASSTGTGDEQYF
D gene: .; clone size: few; V gene: TRBV29-1; J gene: TRBJ2-2; CDR3 DNA: TGCAGCGTTGAGAGGTTTAATACGAACACCGGGGAGCTGTTTTTT; CDR3 protein: CSVERFNTNTGELFF
D gene: .; clone size: .; V gene: TRBV7-3; J gene: TRBJ2-7; CDR3 DNA: TGTGCCGGATTGTTTTCAGGGATCTACGAGCAGTACTTC; CDR3 protein: CAGLFSGIYEQYF
D gene: .; clone size: few; V gene: TRBV20-1; J gene: TRBJ2-7; CDR3 DNA: TGCAGTGCCCGACTCAATAGGGGGAGCTACGAGCAGTACTTC; CDR3 protein: CSARLNRGSYEQYF
D gene: TRBD2; clone size: .; V gene: TRBV7-2; J gene: TRBJ2-3; CDR3 DNA: TGTGCCAGCAGCCTCGGACTAGCGGTACTCGATACGCAGTATTTT; CDR3 protein: CASSLGLAVLDTQYF
D gene: TRBD2; clone size: once; V gene: TRBV20-1; J gene: TRBJ2-3; CDR3 DNA: TGCAGTGCTAGAGGGGCACATAGCGGGAGTTTTGAGGGAACAGATACGCAGTATTTT; CDR3 protein: CSARGAHSGSFEGTDTQYF
D gene: TRBD1; clone size: .; V gene: TRBV12-3/TRBV12-4; J gene: TRBJ1-5; CDR3 DNA: TGTGCCAGCAGTTTTCGGACAGGGCGCAATCAGCCCCAGCATTTT; CDR3 protein: CASSFRTGRNQPQHF
D gene: TRBD2; clone size: .; V gene: TRBV12-3/TRBV12-4; J gene: TRBJ2-1; CDR3 DNA: TGTGCCAGCAGTCCCTTTAGCGGGTCCTACAATGAGCAGTTCTTC; CDR3 protein: CASSPFSGSYNEQFF
D gene: .; clone size: .; V gene: TRBV7-3; J gene: TRBJ1-2; CDR3 DNA: TGTGCCAGCAGCTCCTCACAGGGCAGGGGTGATGGCTACACCTTC; CDR3 protein: CASSSSQGRGDGYTF
D gene: TRBD1; clone size: .; V gene: TRBV7-3; J gene: TRBJ2-3; CDR3 DNA: TGTGCCAGTGGGGACAGGGGGGATACGCAGTATTTT; CDR3 protein: CASGDRGDTQYF
D gene: .; clone size: .; V gene: TRBV12-3/TRBV12-4; J gene: TRBJ2-3; CDR3 DNA: TGTGCCAGCCTTAGGCGGGGAGGCACAGATACGCAGTATTTT; CDR3 protein: CASLRRGGTDTQYF
D gene: TRBD2; clone size: .; V gene: TRBV20-1; J gene: TRBJ2-3; CDR3 DNA: TGCAGTGCTAGTGAGGGGCGGGGGAAACGGTTAGATACGCAGTATTTT; CDR3 protein: CSASEGRGKRLDTQYF
D gene: .; clone size: .; V gene: TRBV12-3/TRBV12-4; J gene: TRBJ2-3; CDR3 DNA: TGTGCCACCCATAGGACGCTGGTGAGCACAGATATGCAATATTTT; CDR3 protein: CATHRTLVSTDMQYF
D gene: .; clone size: .; V gene: TRBV10-2; J gene: TRBJ2-3; CDR3 DNA: TGCGCCAGCAGTGAGTTCGTCGGGGATACGCAGTATTTT; CDR3 protein: CASSEFVGDTQYF
D gene: .; clone size: .; V gene: TRBV12-3/TRBV12-4; J gene: TRBJ1-1; CDR3 DNA: TGTGCCAGCAGCCTGACAGGTCTAGAAGCTTTCTTT; CDR3 protein: CASSLTGLEAFF
D gene: TRBD2; clone size: .; V gene: TRBV6-5; J gene: TRBJ2-7; CDR3 DNA: TGTGCCAGCAGCCATACTAGCGCCAACCCCTACGAGCAGTACTTC; CDR3 protein: CASSHTSANPYEQYF
D gene: TRBD1; clone size: few; V gene: TRBV20-1; J gene: TRBJ2-3; CDR3 DNA: TGCAGTGCTGGCATTTTGGGACAGGGGGCGCGTTCAGATACGCAGTATTTT; CDR3 protein: CSAGILGQGARSDTQYF
D gene: TRBD2; clone size: .; V gene: TRBV20-1; J gene: TRBJ2-3; CDR3 DNA: TGCAGTGCTAGATCTCGAACTAGCGGGAGCACAGATACGCAGTATTTT; CDR3 protein: CSARSRTSGSTDTQYF
D gene: .; clone size: few; V gene: TRBV18; J gene: TRBJ1-1; CDR3 DNA: TGTGCCAGCTCACCGGGCCCGATGGGCACTGAAGCTTTCTTT; CDR3 protein: CASSPGPMGTEAFF
D gene: .; clone size: .; V gene: TRBV5-1; J gene: TRBJ1-2; CDR3 DNA: TGCGCCAGCAGCCCAATCGCTGGGGCCGGAGGCTACACCTTC; CDR3 protein: CASSPIAGAGGYTF
D gene: .; clone size: .; V gene: TRBV20-1; J gene: TRBJ1-4; CDR3 DNA: TGCAGTGCTAGATCGACCCTAGGGGGTGAAAAACTGTTTTTT; CDR3 protein: CSARSTLGGEKLFF
D gene: TRBD2; clone size: few; V gene: TRBV3-1; J gene: TRBJ2-5; CDR3 DNA: TGTGCCAGCAGCCAATCTCCGGGGGGGAACCAAGAGACCCAGTACTTC; CDR3 protein: CASSQSPGGNQETQYF
D gene: TRBD1; clone size: .; V gene: TRBV28; J gene: TRBJ1-2; CDR3 DNA: TGTGCCAGCAGCCTCCCAGGGGGCGCTGGCTACACCTTC; CDR3 protein: CASSLPGGAGYTF